The sample holds many counts of the clone carrying this T cell receptor beta chain. Its antigen is unknown. Amplification yielded TCR beta CDR3 regions, with RNA transcripts as the source. During a first-round RT-PCR of the TCR CDR3, the HTBI primer set was used. Each CDR3 protein is one row after TCRdb ran MiXCR on the multiplex PCR reads. The sample records a few hundred thousand distinct CDR3 sequences, 13% to 15% being singletons. Germline V gives CDR1 SNHLY, CDR2 FYNNEI. The CDR3 extends over 12 amino acids. Losses at the gene ends were 6 bases for V and 4 bases for J; bases not matched to a gene: 2. The data were taken from a study of T cells in Graves' hyperthyroidism and ophthalmopathy. Findings of the study overall: Within blood appeared most thyroid clonotypes that had expanded above 0.001.

The V gene is TRBV2, the J gene TRBJ2-5; 7 positions agree with TRBD1. The clonotype comes from a woman aged 60-70 years with Graves' ophthalmopathy. The sample was blood. The CDR3 nucleotides read TGTGCCAGCAGGGGACAGATAGAGACCCAGTACTTC. Protein product: CASRGQIETQYF.